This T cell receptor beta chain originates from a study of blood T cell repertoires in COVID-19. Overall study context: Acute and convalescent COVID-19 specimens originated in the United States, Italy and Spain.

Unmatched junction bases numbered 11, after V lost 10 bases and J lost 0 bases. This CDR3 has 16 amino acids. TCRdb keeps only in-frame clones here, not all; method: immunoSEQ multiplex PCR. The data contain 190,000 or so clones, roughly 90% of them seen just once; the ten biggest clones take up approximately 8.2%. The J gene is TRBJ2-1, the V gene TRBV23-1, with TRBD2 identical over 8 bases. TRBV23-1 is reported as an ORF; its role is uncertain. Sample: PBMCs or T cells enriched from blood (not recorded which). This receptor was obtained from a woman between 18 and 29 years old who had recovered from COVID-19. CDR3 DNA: TGCGCCAACTTCCCGGGGCGGGGGGCCTCCTACAATGAGCAGTTCTTC. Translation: CANFPGRGASYNEQFF.